The source of this TCR beta chain is a study of early T cells in non-severe SARS-CoV-2 infection. Looking at the study overall: Chains stayed unpaired after sequencing of bulk RNA from unsorted whole blood.

Each cDNA molecule carried a unique molecular identifier. From the 5' RACE reads, TCRdb called clonotypes with MiXCR, one entry per CDR3 protein. The profile shows 51,000 or so distinct CDR3 sequences, approximately 10% of them singletons. This clonotype was detected only a few times. The antigen remains undetermined. V shed 10 bases and J shed 3 bases, with 12 bases lying between them. This CDR3 is built from 12 residues. From germline, CDR1 is MDHEN and CDR2 SYDVKM. Study-wide results and limits: Anti-spike CD8 responses were favored in VDJdb matching, and private and CD4 specificities were missed.

The rearrangement uses TRBV28 and TRBJ1-1; D ambiguous. Sequencing used whole blood. The source of this sequence is an adult who was a healthcare worker with PCR-confirmed SARS-CoV-2 infection or an uninfected control (not recorded which). CDR3 in amino acids: CATLPRDTEAFF. For the CDR3, the DNA is TGTGCCACCCTCCCTCGGGACACTGAAGCTTTCTTT.